This T cell receptor beta chain was captured in a study of cytomegalovirus exposure and HLA in healthy donors. Background on the study: Within an early data release were about 85 million unique TCRs drawn from HLA-typed donors.

The CDR3 has 14 residues. V lost 3 bases and J lost 4, with 9 bases in between. Germline CDR1 and CDR2: SEHNR and FQNEAQ (reference sequence). PCR amplification relied on 60 Vbeta primers (plus 13 Jbeta primers). The repertoire was sequenced with immunoSEQ multiplex PCR; TCRdb's copy has only in-frame clones and lacks some. Its listing shows fewer than 30,000 clones. Study findings and constraints: A missense variant in DCLRE1C was later tied to TCR beta V- and J-gene trimming. Clonal expansion was found to be greater in HLA-associated TCR beta chains than in equally common others in a later analysis. A few of the chains that were CMV-associated were confirmed in vitro to be specific for CMV antigens.

Of note for this clone: Antigen unknown.

Source material: PBMCs. The chain couples TRBV7-9 to TRBJ2-2; D uncertain. The sequence was collected from a young man in good health and CMV-seronegative. The CDR3 loop is CASSFLAGTGELFF. CDR3 bases: TGTGCCAGCAGCTTCCTGGCAGGCACCGGGGAGCTGTTTTTT.